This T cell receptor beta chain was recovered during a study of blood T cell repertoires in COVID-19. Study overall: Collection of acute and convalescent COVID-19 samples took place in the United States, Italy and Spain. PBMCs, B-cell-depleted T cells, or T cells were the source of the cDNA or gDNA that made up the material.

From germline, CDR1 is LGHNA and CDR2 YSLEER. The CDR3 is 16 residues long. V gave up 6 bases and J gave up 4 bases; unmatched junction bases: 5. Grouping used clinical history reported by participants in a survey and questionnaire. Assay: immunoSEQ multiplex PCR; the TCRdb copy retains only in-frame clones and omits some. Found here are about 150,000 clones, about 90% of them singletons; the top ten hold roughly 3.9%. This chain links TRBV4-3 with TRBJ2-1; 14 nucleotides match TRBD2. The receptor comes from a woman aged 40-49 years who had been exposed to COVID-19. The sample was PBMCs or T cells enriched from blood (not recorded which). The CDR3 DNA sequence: TGCGCCAGCAGAGCCGGACTAGCGGGAGGATACAATGAGCAGTTCTTC. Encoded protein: CASRAGLAGGYNEQFF.